The source of this TCR beta chain is a study of tumor and adjacent non-tumor tissue in lung cancer. Whole-study context: The patients, approximately 9 men and a few women, were roughly 30 to 80 with stage I to III disease. General study findings and limits: In normal lung, the top 100 clones were significantly more dominant than in tumor. TCR diversity was significantly greater in tumor than normal lung tissue.

RNA was extracted from bulk tissue without any cell sorting. The normal lung tissue was taken more than 3 cm from the tumor edge. Between August and November 2014, newly diagnosed, chemotherapy-naive lung cancer patients underwent thoracic surgery in China. Trimming left V 7 bases short and J 0 bases short, with 14 bases between. Germline lookup yields CDR1 SGHAT and CDR2 FQNNGV. CDR3 length equals 15 residues. This clonotype turned up a few times. Its antigen is still unknown. The library came from three nested PCR rounds adapted from ARM-PCR protocols. TCRdb fed the multiplex PCR reads into MiXCR, producing one record per CDR3 protein. This table has roughly 45,000 distinct CDR3 sequences, around three fifths appearing once.

V gene TRBV11-2 combines with J gene TRBJ2-3, with D hard to call. The sample consisted of distant non-tumor lung tissue. The sequence was obtained from a man in his forties or fifties with non-small cell lung cancer. This CDR3 reads CASNPVGSSTDTQYF. The DNA for the CDR3 is TGTGCCAGCAACCCAGTCGGATCTAGCACAGATACGCAGTATTTT. Full variable domain (outside the CDR3, taken from reference TRBV11-2 and TRBJ2-3): EAGVAQSPRYKIIEKRQSVAFWCNPISGHATLYWYQQILGQGPKLLIQFQNNGVVDDSQLPKDRFSAERLKGVDSTLKIQPAKLEDSAVYLCASNPVGSSTDTQYFGPGTRLTVL.